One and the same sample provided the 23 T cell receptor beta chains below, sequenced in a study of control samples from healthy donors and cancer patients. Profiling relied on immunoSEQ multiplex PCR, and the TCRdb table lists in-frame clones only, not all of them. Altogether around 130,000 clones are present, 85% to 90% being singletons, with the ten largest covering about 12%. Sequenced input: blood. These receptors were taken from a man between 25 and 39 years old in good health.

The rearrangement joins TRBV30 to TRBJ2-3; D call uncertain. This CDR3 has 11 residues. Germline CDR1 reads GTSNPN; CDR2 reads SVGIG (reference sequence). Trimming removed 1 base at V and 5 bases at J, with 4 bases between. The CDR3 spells CAWSGGDTQYF. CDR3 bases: TGTGCCTGGAGTGGAGGAGATACGCAGTATTTT.

This CDR3 reads CASSLLAGGTQPNTGELFF. For the CDR3, the DNA is TGTGCCAGCAGCTTACTTGCAGGGGGTACCCAGCCGAACACCGGGGAGCTGTTTTTT. The V and J genes are TRBV13 and TRBJ2-2; TRBD1 agrees at 7 bases. After removal of 2 bases from V and 0 bases from J, the junction contained 12 bases not matched to a gene. The CDR3 length is 19 residues. From germline, CDR1 is PRHDT and CDR2 FYEKMQ (reference sequence).

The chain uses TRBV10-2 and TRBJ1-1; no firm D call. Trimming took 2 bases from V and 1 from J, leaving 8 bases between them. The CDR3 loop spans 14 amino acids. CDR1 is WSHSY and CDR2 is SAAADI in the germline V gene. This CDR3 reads CASSEKDWNTEAFF. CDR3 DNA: TGCGCCAGCAGTGAGAAGGATTGGAACACTGAAGCTTTCTTT.

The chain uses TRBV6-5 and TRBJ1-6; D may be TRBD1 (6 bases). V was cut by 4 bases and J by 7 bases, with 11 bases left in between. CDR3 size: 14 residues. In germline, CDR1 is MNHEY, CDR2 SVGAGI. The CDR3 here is CASSFQGMNSPLHF. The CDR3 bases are TGTGCCAGCAGTTTCCAGGGGATGAATTCACCCCTCCACTTT.

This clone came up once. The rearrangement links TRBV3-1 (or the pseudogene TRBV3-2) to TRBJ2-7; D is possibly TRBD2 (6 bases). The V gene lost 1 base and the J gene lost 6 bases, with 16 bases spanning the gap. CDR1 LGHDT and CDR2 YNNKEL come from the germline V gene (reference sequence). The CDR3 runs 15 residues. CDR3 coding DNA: TGTGCCAGCAGCCAAGGGCGGGAAAGATTGAGCGAGCAGTACGTC. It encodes CASSQGRERLSEQYV.

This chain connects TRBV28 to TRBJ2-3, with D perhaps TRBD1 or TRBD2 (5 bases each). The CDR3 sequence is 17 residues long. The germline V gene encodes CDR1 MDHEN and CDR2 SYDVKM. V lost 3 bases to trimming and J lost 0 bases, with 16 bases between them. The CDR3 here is CASSLIAGASSTDTQYF. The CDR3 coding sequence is TGTGCCAGCAGTTTGATAGCCGGGGCCTCTAGCACAGATACGCAGTATTTT.

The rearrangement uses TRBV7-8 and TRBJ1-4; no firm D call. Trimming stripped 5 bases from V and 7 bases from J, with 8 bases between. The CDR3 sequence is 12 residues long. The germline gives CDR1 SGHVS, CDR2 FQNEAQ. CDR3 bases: TGTGCCAGCAGCCTCTCCCTTGAAAAACTGTTTTTT. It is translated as CASSLSLEKLFF.

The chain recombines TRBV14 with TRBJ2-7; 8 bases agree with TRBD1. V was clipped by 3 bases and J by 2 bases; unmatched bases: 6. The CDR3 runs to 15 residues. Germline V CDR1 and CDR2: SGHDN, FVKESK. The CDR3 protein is CASSHRDRGAYEQYV. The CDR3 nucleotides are TGTGCCAGCAGCCACCGAGACAGGGGCGCCTACGAGCAGTACGTC.

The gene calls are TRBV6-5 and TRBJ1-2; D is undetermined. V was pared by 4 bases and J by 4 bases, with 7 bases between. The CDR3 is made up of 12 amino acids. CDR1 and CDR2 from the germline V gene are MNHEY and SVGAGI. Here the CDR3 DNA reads TGTGCCAGCAGTTCCCCCCTCTATGGCTACACCTTC. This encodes CASSSPLYGYTF.

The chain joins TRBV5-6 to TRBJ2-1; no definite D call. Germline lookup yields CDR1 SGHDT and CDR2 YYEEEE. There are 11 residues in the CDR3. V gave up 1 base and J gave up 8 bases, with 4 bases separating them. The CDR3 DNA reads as TGTGCCAGCAGCTTGTCAGATGAGCAGTTCTTC. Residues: CASSLSDEQFF.

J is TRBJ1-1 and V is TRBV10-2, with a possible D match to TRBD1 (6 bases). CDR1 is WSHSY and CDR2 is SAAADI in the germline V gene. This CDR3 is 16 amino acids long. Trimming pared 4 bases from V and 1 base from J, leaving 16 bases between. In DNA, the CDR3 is TGCGCCAGCAGTGGGTGGTTTCAGGGGAGGAACACTGAAGCTTTCTTT. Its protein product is CASSGWFQGRNTEAFF.

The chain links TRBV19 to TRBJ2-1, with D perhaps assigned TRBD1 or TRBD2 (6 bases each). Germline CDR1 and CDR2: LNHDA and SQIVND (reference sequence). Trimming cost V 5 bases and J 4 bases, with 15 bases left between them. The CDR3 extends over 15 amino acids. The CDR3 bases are TGTGCCAGTAGTGTCGGTGGGGGGCGTTACAATGAGCAGTTCTTC. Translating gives CASSVGGGRYNEQFF.

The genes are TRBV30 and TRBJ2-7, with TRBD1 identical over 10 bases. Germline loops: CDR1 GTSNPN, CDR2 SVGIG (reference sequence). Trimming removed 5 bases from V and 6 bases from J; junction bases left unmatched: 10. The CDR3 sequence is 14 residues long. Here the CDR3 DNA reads TGTGCCTGGGGCGGGACAGGGGAAGGAGGCGAGCAGTACTTC. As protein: CAWGGTGEGGEQYF.

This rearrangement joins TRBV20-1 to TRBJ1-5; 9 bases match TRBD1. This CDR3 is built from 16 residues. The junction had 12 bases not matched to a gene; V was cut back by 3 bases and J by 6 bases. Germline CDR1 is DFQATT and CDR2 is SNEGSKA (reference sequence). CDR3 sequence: CSASLIGQGSSQPQHF. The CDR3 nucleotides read TGCAGTGCTAGTCTGATCGGACAGGGGTCCAGTCAGCCCCAGCATTTT.

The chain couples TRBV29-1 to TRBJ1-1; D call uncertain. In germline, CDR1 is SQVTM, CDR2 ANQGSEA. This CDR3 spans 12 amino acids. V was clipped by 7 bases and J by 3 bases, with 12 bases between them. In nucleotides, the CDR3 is TGCAGCGCTGGAGCCGTCTACACTGAAGCTTTCTTT. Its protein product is CSAGAVYTEAFF.

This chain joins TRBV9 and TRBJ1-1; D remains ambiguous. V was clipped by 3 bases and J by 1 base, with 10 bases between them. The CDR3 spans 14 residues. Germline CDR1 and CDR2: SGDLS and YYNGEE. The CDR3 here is CASSAVDRNTEAFF. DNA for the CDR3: TGTGCCAGCAGCGCCGTGGACCGGAACACTGAAGCTTTCTTT.

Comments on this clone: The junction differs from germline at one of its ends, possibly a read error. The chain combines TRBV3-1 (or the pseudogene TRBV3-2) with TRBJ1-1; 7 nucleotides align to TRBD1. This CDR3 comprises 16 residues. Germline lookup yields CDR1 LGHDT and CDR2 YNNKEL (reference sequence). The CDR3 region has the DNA TGTGCCAGCACCCAAACCGGGATCCACAGGGGTGCTGAAGCTTTCTTT. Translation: CASTQTGIHRGAEAFF.

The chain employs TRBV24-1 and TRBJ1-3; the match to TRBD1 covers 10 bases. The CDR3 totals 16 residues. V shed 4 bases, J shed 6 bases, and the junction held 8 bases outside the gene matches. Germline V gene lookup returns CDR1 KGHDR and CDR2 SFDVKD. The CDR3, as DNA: TGTGCCACCAGTGACACCGGACAGGGGGGTGTAAACACCATATATTTT. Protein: CATSDTGQGGVNTIYF.

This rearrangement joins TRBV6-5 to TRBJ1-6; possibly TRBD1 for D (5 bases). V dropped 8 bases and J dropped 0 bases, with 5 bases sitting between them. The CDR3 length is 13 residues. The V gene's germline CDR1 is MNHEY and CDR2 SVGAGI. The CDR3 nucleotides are TGTGCCAGCGGGGGCTCCTATAATTCACCCCTCCACTTT. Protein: CASGGSYNSPLHF.

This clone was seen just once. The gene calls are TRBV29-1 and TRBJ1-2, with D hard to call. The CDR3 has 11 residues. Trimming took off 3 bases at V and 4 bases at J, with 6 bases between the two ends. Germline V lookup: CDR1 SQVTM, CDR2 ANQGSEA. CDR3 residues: CSVELGYGYTF. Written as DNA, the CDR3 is TGCAGCGTTGAGTTGGGCTATGGCTACACCTTC.

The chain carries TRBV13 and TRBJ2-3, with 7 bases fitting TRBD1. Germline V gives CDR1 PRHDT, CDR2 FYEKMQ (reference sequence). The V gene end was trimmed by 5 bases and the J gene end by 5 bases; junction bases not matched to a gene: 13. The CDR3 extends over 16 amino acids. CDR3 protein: CASSRGAGGRIDTQYF. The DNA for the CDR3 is TGTGCCAGCAGCCGTGGGGCAGGGGGAAGGATAGATACGCAGTATTTT.

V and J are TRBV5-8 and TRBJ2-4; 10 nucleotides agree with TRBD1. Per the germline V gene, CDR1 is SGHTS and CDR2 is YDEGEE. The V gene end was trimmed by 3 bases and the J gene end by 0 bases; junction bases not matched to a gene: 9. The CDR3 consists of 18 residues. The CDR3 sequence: CASSSGTGDSLAKNIQYF. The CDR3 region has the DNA TGTGCCAGCAGCTCCGGGACAGGGGATTCTTTAGCCAAAAACATTCAGTACTTC.

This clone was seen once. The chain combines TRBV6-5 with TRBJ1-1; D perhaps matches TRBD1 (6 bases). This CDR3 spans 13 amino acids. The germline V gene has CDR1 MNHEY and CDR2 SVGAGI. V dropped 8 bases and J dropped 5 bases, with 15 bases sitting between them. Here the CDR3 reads CASGLQRGTEAFF. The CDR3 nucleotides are TGTGCCAGCGGGTTACAGAGGGGGACTGAAGCTTTCTTT.